This T cell receptor beta chain was observed in a study of blood T cell repertoires in COVID-19. Across the study: Samples of COVID-19 (acute and convalescent) were obtained from the United States, Italy and Spain. Sources were T cells, B-cell-depleted T cells, or PBMCs; the material itself was cDNA or gDNA.

Trimming cost V 2 bases and J 6 bases, with 11 bases left between them. The germline gives CDR1 SGDLS, CDR2 YYNGEE. The CDR3 sequence is 13 residues long. Per the study methods: Nucleated cell number was recorded as an estimate derived from reference gene primer amplification. Measured with immunoSEQ multiplex PCR; TCRdb has only the in-frame clones, and not every one. V and J calls and clone size are those listed in that table; D and trimming were worked out from the DNA. In the table there are a few hundred thousand clones, around four fifths of which are singletons. Sequencing was carried out using peripheral blood. This sequence joins TRBV9 and TRBJ1-1, with D unclear. The receptor comes from a woman aged 50 to 60 with acute or convalescent COVID-19. CDR3 nucleotide sequence: TGTGCCAGCAGCGTTTGGGCAGATTCTGAAGCTTTCTTT. Protein product: CASSVWADSEAFF.